This TCR beta chain was sequenced for a study of blood T cell repertoires in COVID-19. Study background: Samples of COVID-19 (acute and convalescent) were obtained from the United States, Italy and Spain.

The table came from immunoSEQ multiplex PCR; TCRdb's copy has only in-frame clones and leaves some out. The sample carries about 76,000 clones, about 93% recorded once. Germline V gene lookup returns CDR1 LNHDA and CDR2 SQIVND (reference sequence). This CDR3 region has 14 residues. V was shortened by 2 bases and J by 5 bases, with 12 bases between the two germline ends. The receptor was derived from a human donor in a cohort sampled during active COVID-19. V usage is TRBV19 and J usage is TRBJ2-5; a weak D match, TRBD2 (6 bases). Specimen: peripheral blood. CDR3 nucleotide sequence: TGTGCCAGTAGTATACAGGCGGGGTGGGAGACCCAGTACTTC. Protein sequence: CASSIQAGWETQYF.